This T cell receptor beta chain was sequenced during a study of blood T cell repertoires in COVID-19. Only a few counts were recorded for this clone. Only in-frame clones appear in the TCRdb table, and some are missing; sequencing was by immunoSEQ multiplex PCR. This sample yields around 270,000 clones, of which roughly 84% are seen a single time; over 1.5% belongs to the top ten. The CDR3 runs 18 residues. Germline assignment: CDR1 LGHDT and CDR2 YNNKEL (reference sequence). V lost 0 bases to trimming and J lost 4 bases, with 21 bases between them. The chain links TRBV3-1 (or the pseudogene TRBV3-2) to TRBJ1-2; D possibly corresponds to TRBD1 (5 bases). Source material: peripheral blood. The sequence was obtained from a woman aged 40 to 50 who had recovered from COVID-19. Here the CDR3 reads CASSQERARGALVYGYTF. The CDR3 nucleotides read TGTGCCAGCAGCCAAGAAAGGGCAAGGGGCGCGCTAGTCTATGGCTACACCTTC.